This T cell receptor (beta chain) was sequenced for a study of beta chain features in type 1 diabetes. Points from the study as a whole: Researchers cautioned that cDNA sequencing could over-represent cells with high TCR expression. Shorter TCRB CDR3s, moderately but significantly so, marked every one of the four CD4+ subsets in Type 1 diabetes patients.

With regard to this clone: No antigen is known for it.

The CDR3 is 17 amino acids. With 1 base clipped from V and 7 bases from J, the junction kept 14 bases outside the gene matches. Germline V gene lookup returns CDR1 KGHSH and CDR2 LQKENI. Of the isolated RNA, all was reverse transcribed, and so the sequenced material was expressed TCRB transcripts. The data were produced by immunoSEQ multiplex PCR, yet TCRdb's version contains in-frame clones alone and is incomplete. This sample yields fewer than 45,000 clones, of which roughly two thirds are seen a single time; approximately 2% belongs to the top ten. Sorting with CD45RO/CCR7/CD25/CD127/CD95/CD27 yielded naive, central memory, regulatory and stem-like memory CD4+ cells.

This chain links TRBV18 with TRBJ1-2, with 8 positions matching TRBD1. Material: Tregs from blood. The source of this sequence is a woman in her 30s in good health. This CDR3 is CASSPLQGDTIIVGYTF. The DNA of the CDR3 is TGTGCCAGCTCACCACTACAGGGGGACACTATAATCGTTGGCTACACCTTC.